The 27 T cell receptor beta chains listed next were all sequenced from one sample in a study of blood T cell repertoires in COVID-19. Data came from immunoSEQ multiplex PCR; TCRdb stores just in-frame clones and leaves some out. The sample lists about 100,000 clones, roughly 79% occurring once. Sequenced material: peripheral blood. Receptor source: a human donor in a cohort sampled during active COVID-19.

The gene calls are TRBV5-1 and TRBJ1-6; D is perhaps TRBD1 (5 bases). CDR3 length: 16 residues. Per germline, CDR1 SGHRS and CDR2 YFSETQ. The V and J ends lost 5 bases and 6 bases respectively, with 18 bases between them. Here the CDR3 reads CASSSLGDSPNSPLHF. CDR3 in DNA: TGCGCCAGCAGTTCTCTCGGGGACTCCCCTAATTCACCCCTCCACTTT.

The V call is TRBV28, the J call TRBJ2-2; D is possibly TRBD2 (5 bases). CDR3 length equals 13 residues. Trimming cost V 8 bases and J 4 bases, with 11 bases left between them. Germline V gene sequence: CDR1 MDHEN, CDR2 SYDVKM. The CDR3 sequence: CASLVGATGELFF. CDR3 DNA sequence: TGTGCCAGCCTCGTGGGAGCCACCGGGGAGCTGTTTTTT.

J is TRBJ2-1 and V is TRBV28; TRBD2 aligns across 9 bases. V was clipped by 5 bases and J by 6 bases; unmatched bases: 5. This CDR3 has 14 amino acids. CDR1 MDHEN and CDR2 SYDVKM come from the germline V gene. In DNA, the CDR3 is TGTGCCAGCAGTCCCATGGGACTAGCCAATGAGCAGTTCTTC. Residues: CASSPMGLANEQFF.

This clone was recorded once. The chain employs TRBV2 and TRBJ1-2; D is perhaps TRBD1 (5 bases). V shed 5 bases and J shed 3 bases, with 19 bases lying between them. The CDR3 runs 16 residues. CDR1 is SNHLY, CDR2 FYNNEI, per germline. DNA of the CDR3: TGTGCCAGCAGTCCCCGGGACTCTCGTCGGGACTATGGCTACACCTTC. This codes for CASSPRDSRRDYGYTF.

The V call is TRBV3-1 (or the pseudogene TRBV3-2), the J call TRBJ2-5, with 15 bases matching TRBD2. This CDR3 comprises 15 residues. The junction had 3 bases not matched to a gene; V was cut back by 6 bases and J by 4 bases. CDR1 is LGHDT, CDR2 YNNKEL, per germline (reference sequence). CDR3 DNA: TGTGCCAGCAGGCGGACTAGCGGGAGGGGAGAGACCCAGTACTTC. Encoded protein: CASRRTSGRGETQYF.

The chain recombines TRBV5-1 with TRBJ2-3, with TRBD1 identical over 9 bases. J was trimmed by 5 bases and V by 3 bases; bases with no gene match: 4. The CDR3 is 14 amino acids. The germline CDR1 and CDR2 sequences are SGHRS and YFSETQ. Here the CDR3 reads CASSWDRVGDTQYF. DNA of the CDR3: TGCGCCAGCAGCTGGGACAGGGTTGGAGATACGCAGTATTTT.

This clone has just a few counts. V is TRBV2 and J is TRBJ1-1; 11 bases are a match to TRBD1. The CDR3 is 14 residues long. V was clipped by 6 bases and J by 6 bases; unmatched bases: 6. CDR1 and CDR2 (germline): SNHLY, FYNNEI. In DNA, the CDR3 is TGTGCCAGCAGGGGACAGGGGGGAGGCTCTGAAGCTTTCTTT. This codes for CASRGQGGGSEAFF. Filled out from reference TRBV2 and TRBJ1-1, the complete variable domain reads EPEVTQTPSHQVTQMGQEVILRCVPISNHLYFYWYRQILGQKVEFLVSFYNNEISEKSEIFDDQFSVERPDGSNFTLKIRSTKLEDSAMYFCASRGQGGGSEAFFGQGTRLTVV.

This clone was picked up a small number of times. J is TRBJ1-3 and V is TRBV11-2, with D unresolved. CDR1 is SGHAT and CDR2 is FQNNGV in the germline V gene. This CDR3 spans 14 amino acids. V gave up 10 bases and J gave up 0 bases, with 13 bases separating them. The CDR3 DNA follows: TGTGCCACATCCCGAAGCGTCTCTGGAAACACCATATATTTT. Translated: CATSRSVSGNTIYF.

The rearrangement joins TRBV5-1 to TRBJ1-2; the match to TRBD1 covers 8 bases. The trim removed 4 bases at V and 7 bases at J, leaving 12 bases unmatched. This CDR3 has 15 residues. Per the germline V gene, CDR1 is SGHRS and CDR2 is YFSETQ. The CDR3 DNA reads TGCGCCAGCAGCCCAGGACAGGGATTGACGGGTGGCTACACCTTC. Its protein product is CASSPGQGLTGGYTF. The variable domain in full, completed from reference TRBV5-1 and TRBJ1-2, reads KAGVTQTPRYLIKTRGQQVTLSCSPISGHRSVSWYQQTPGQGLQFLFEYFSETQRNKGNFPGRFSGRQFSNSRSEMNVSTLELGDSALYLCASSPGQGLTGGYTFGSGTRLTVV.

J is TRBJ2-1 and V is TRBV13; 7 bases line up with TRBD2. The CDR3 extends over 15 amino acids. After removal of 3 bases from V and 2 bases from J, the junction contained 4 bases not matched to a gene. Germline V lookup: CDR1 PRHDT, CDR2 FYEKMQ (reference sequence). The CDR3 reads CASSFTGLTYNEQFF. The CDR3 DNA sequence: TGTGCCAGCAGCTTTACGGGACTAACCTACAATGAGCAGTTCTTC.

CDR3 nucleotide sequence: TGTGCCAGAAGCCCCCCGGGACAGAAGGATCAGCCCCAGCATTTT. Translated, it gives CARSPPGQKDQPQHF. The rearrangement joins TRBV5-3 to TRBJ1-5; 7 positions agree with TRBD1. TRBV5-3 carries the ORF label, with uncertain function. The length of the CDR3 is 15 residues. V lost 4 bases and J lost 5; bases outside the gene matches: 9.

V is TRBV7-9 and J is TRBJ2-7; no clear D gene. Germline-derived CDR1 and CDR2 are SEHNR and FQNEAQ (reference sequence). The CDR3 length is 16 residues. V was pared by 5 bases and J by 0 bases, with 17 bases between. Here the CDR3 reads CASSPQALLSSYEQYF. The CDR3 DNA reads TGTGCCAGCAGCCCCCAAGCCCTCCTATCCTCCTACGAGCAGTACTTC.

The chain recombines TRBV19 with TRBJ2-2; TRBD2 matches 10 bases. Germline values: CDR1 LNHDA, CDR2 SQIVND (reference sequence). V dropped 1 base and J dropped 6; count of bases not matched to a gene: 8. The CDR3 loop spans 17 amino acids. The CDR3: CASSIVELAGQAGELFF. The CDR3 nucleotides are TGTGCCAGTAGTATAGTGGAACTAGCGGGGCAGGCCGGGGAGCTGTTTTTT.

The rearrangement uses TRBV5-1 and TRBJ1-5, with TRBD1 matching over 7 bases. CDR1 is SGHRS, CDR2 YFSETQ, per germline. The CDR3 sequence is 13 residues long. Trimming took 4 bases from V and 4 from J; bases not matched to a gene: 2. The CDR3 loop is CASSPGQNQPQHF. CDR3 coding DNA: TGCGCCAGCAGCCCGGGACAGAATCAGCCCCAGCATTTT.

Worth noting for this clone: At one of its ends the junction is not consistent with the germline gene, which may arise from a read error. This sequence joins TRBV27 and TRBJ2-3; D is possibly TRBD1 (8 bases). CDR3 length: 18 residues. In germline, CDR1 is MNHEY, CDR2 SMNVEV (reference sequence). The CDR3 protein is CASSSIPRPLGGTGTQYF. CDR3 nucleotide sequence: TGTGCCAGCAGTTCTATACCTCGGCCTTTGGGGGGGACAGGTACGCAGTATTTT.

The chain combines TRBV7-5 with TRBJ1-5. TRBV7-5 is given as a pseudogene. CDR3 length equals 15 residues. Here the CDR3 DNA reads TGTGCCAGAAGCTTGGGAGGTAGAGGGAATCAGCCCCAGCATTTT. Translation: CARSLGGRGNQPQHF.

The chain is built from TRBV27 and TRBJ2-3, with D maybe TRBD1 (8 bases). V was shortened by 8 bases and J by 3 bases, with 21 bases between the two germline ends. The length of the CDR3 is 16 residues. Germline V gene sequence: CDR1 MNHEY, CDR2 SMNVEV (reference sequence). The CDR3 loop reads CASADPGQGGTDTQYF. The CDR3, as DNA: TGTGCCAGCGCAGACCCTGGACAGGGAGGGACAGATACGCAGTATTTT.

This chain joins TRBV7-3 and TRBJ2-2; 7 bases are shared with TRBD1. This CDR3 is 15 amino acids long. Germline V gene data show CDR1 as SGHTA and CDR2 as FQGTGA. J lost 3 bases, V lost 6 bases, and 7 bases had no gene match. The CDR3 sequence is CASRLDRVDTGELFF. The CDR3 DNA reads TGTGCCAGCAGACTTGACAGGGTTGACACCGGGGAGCTGTTTTTT.

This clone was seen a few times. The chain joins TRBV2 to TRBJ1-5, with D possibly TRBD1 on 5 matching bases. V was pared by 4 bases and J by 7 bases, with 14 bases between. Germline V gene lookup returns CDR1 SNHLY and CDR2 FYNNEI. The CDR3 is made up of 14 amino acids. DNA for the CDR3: TGTGCCAGCAGTGTTAGGGGCTTGGGACAGCCCCAGCATTTT. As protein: CASSVRGLGQPQHF. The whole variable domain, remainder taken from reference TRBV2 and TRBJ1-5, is EPEVTQTPSHQVTQMGQEVILRCVPISNHLYFYWYRQILGQKVEFLVSFYNNEISEKSEIFDDQFSVERPDGSNFTLKIRSTKLEDSAMYFCASSVRGLGQPQHFGDGTRLSIL.

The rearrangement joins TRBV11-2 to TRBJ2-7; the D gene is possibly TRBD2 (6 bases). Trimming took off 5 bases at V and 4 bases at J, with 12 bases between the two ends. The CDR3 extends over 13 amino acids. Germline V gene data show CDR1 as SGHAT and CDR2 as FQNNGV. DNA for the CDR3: TGTGCCAGCAGCCAGGACTACCGGTACGAGCAGTACTTC. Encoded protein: CASSQDYRYEQYF.

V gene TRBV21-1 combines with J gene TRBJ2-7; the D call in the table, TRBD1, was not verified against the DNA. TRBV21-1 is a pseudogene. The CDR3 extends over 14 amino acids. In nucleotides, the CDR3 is TGTGCCAGCAGCAAAGACAGGGGGCTCGACGAGCAGTACTTC. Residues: CASSKDRGLDEQYF.

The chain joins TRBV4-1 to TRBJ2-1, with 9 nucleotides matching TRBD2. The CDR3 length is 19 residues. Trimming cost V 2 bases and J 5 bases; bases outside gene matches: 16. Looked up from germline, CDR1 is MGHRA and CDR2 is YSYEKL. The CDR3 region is CASSQPIAGVRFRDNEQFF. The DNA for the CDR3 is TGCGCCAGCAGCCAACCCATAGCGGGAGTGAGATTCCGGGACAATGAGCAGTTCTTC.

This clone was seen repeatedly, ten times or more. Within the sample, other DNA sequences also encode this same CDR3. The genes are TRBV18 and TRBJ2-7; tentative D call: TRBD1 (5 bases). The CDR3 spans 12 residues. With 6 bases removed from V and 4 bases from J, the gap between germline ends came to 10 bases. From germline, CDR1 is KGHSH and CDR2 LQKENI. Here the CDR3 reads CASSLQGYEQYF. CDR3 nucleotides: TGTGCCAGCTCCCTCCAGGGATACGAGCAGTACTTC.

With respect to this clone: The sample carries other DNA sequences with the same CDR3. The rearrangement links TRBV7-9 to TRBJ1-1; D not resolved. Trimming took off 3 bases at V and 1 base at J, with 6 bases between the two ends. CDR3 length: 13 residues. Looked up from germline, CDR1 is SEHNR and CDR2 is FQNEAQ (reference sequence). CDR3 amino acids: CASSFGANTEAFF. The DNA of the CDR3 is TGTGCCAGCAGCTTCGGAGCGAACACTGAAGCTTTCTTT.

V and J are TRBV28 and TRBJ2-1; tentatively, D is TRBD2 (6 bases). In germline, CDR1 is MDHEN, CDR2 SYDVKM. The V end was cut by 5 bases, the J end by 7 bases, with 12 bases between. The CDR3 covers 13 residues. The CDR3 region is CASSRLSGNEQFF. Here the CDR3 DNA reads TGTGCCAGCAGTCGATTGAGCGGGAATGAGCAGTTCTTC.

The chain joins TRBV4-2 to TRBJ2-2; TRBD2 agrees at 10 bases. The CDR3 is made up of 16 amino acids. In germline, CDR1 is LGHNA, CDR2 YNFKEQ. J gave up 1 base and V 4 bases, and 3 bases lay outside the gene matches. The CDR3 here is CASSRVAGGNTGELFF. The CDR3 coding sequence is TGTGCCAGCAGCCGGGTAGCGGGGGGGAACACCGGGGAGCTGTTTTTT.

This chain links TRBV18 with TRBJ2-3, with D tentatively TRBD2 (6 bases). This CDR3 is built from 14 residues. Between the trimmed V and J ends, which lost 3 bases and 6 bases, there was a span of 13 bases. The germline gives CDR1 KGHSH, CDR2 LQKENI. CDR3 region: CASSPPEGRDTQYF. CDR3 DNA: TGTGCCAGCTCACCCCCGGAGGGTCGGGATACGCAGTATTTT.